This T cell receptor beta chain came from a study of shared clonotypes between healthy human individuals. Study-wide results and limits: Although depth was large, rarefaction showed that sequencing of the sorted subsets was incomplete.

The V gene's germline CDR1 is GTSNPN and CDR2 SVGIG (reference sequence). There are 12 residues in the CDR3. V shed 5 bases and J 7 bases; nucleotides not matched to a gene: 4. The authors split each subset's genomic DNA evenly across several immunoSEQ plates. How the authors handled the data: ImmunoSEQ output lacked quality scores and full-length reads, limiting matched filtering. Only in-frame clones appear in the TCRdb table, and some are missing; sequencing was by immunoSEQ multiplex PCR. The V and J calls and clone size come from that table; D and trimming were worked out from the DNA. The data contain about 1 million clones, around 74% of them singletons. This clone is a singleton in its sample. The antigen is not known.

The V call is TRBV30, the J call TRBJ2-4; 8 bases map to TRBD1. The TCR comes from a man aged 18 to 29 in good health. Sequenced material: memory CD4+ T cells sorted from blood. Subset of the sample: CD45RA-negative fraction. The CDR3 region has the DNA TGTGCCTGGTCGCAGGGGGCGAACATTCAGTACTTC. This codes for CAWSQGANIQYF.